Presented here are 4 T cell receptor beta chains from one specimen sequenced in a study of shared clonotypes between healthy human individuals (dated by TCRdb to the early 2020s). The library came from the immunoSEQ multiplex PCR assay. TCRdb re-hosts the immuneACCESS table, in-frame sequences only. Its copies lack some clones; in the studies checked, an unresolved V gene accounts for under half of them, and the cause for the rest is not known. The sample table shows about 770,000 clones, and roughly 72% are seen once. Together, the top ten hold approximately 2% of the sample. Specimen: memory CD4+ T cells sorted from blood. In light of the paper, this sample's cell subset or site label describes: CD45RA-negative fraction. Receptors originate from a woman between 25 and 40 years old in good health.

The chain uses TRBV30 and TRBJ1-1; D unclear. Trimming pared 6 bases from V and 0 bases from J, leaving 5 bases between. The CDR3 sequence is 11 residues long. Germline-derived CDR1 and CDR2 are GTSNPN and SVGIG (reference sequence). The CDR3 reads CACRMNTEAFF. The CDR3 nucleotides read TGTGCCTGCCGGATGAACACTGAAGCTTTCTTT.

Comments on this clone: A read error likely explains this, since a far larger clone differs by one base. The chain couples TRBV7-9 to TRBJ2-3, with no clear D. V lost 3 bases to trimming and J lost 4 bases, with 8 bases between them. The CDR3 has 13 residues. Germline V lookup: CDR1 SEHNR, CDR2 FQNEAQ (reference sequence). The CDR3 sequence is CASSFNAADTQYF. DNA of the CDR3: TGTGCCAGCAGCTTCAACGCGGCAGATACGCAGTATTTT.

V gene TRBV28 combines with J gene TRBJ1-5; D remains ambiguous. Trimming took 6 bases from V and 3 from J, leaving 12 bases between them. Per germline, CDR1 MDHEN and CDR2 SYDVKM. The CDR3 is made up of 14 amino acids. The CDR3 DNA sequence: TGTGCCAGCAGAGGTACGGGGAACAATCAGCCCCAGCATTTT. It translates to CASRGTGNNQPQHF.

This clone was detected a few times. Other DNA variants within this sample encode the same CDR3. This chain connects TRBV7-9 to TRBJ1-2; 7 bases fit TRBD1. The CDR3 loop spans 14 amino acids. V shed 1 base and J 3 bases; nucleotides not matched to a gene: 2. CDR1 and CDR2 from the germline V gene are SEHNR and FQNEAQ (reference sequence). In nucleotides, the CDR3 is TGTGCCAGCAGCTTAGAGACAGGGCACTATGGCTACACCTTC. Translated: CASSLETGHYGYTF.